This T cell receptor beta chain comes out of a study of STAT5B mutations in CD4+ large granular lymphocyte leukemia. Repertoires were generated with immunoSEQ multiplex PCR, while TCRdb's copy carries only in-frame clones and drops some. The sample has more than 30,000 clones; more than 60% are singletons. Overall study results and limits: Without putative leukemic clones, patient CD4-sorted repertoires remained more clonal than healthy CD4+ repertoires. Data were not HLA-matched across samples.

The V gene's germline CDR1 is SGHVS and CDR2 FQNEAQ. The CDR3 consists of 14 residues. V gave up 5 bases and J gave up 2 bases; unmatched junction bases: 5. Comment on this clone: The antigen is not known. Other DNA sequences within the sample encode an identical CDR3.

The chain is built from TRBV7-8 and TRBJ2-7; TRBD2 aligns across 8 bases. Sequencing was done on a sample of CD4+ T cells from blood buffy coats. This receptor was identified in a human donor in good health. CDR3 nucleotide sequence: TGTGCCAGCAGCCGAACTAGCGGACCCTACGAGCAGTACTTC. It translates to CASSRTSGPYEQYF.